The text below deals with one TCR beta chain. This sequence may be a read error, since a much larger clone differs from it by one base. TCRdb re-called the RACE reads through MiXCR, storing one row per CDR3 protein. The profile shows 90,000 to 120,000 distinct CDR3 sequences, 9.5% to 11% of them singletons. This specimen comes from a study of human T cells and chemical hapten exposure. Time point in this sample: patch test 1, 2 weeks after DPC sensitization. Treatment of the sample: therapeutic diphenylcyclopropenone sensitization with weekly scalp DPC. Deletions cut 10 bases from V and 3 bases from J, with 12 bases between. This CDR3 comprises 12 residues. Looked up from germline, CDR1 is MNHEY and CDR2 is SVGEGT.

This clonotype was sampled from a woman aged 35 to 49 with alopecia areata. Some clones in this sample may be carry-over from other donors' samples. Sample: whole blood, taken in connection with sensitization to the hapten diphenylcyclopropenone (DPC). The rearrangement joins TRBV6-2 or TRBV6-3 to TRBJ2-5, with D hard to call. CDR3 sequence reads: CANTATKETQYF. The DNA of the CDR3 is TGTGCCAACACAGCGACAAAAGAGACCCAGTACTTC.